This record looks at one T cell receptor beta chain sequence and its context. This clonotype showed up many times. This receptor's antigen is unknown. The record has no base qualities; no much larger clone is one base away. The sample belongs to a study of breast tumors, draining lymph nodes, adjacent tissues (dated by TCRdb to the mid-2010s). In terms of the full investigation: TCR beta repertoires were compared across tumor, adjacent nontumor tissue and axillary lymph nodes obtained from breast cancer patients. In human breast cancer, the study set out to evaluate how tumor, surrounding tissue and draining lymph node repertoires relate to one another and whether T cells may move between these sites. General conclusions and limits of the study: The study presented the conclusion that tumor T cells originate in lymph nodes as consistent with a hypothesis, not as something directly demonstrated. Tumors showed preferential V and J gene usage, and their T-cell repertoire diversity fell below that of lymph nodes yet above that of nontumor tissue. The data were judged consistent with most tumor T cells deriving from the lymph node and then expanding within tumor tissue. The similarity between tumor and nontumor tissue repertoires was significantly greater in luminal-like breast cancer than in basal-like breast cancer.

Instrument on record: Illumina HiSeq 2000. TCR beta chain libraries were generated by multiplex PCR amplification. The amplified TCR beta chain products were analyzed by high-throughput sequencing. TCRdb took the public reads, trimmed them with fastp at Q25, ran MiXCR for clone calling and kept in-frame beta chains. CDR3 protein duplicates are merged, each entry listing the most common genes and DNA. Present in this sample are roughly 70,000 distinct CDR3 sequences, roughly 40% of which were seen just once. In total, the top ten clones hold over 7.5% of the sample. This TCR derives from a female donor with breast cancer. Some clones in this sample may be carry-over from other donors' samples. The sequencing sample was made of breast tumor tissue.

For the CDR3, the sequence is CASSPLEWRNQPQHF. The sequence in DNA is TGTGCCAGCAGCCCCCTCGAATGGCGCAATCAGCCCCAGCATTTT. The chain links TRBV6-5 with TRBJ1-5, with an unclear D gene assignment. The CDR3 runs 15 residues from the cysteine to the phenylalanine. This entry keeps only the CDR3 DNA: 45 bases, framed from base 1. The CDR1 and CDR2 encoded by the germline V gene are MNHEY and SVGAGI. Trimming removed 6 bases from V and 2 bases from J, leaving 14 bases between the germline ends.